These T cell receptor beta chains were read from a single sample in a study of T cell responses to AZD1222 COVID-19 vaccine. Only in-frame clones appear in the TCRdb table, and some are missing; sequencing was by immunoSEQ multiplex PCR. The data hold roughly 150,000 clones, with roughly 90% observed a single time. Sequenced material: peripheral blood, taken on day 0 of AZD1222 vaccination. The receptors come from an adult in good health. CDR3s include the opening cysteine and the closing phenylalanine or tryptophan. The order of the fields is D gene, clone size, J gene, V gene, CDR3 protein, CDR3 DNA. The D gene is left open where the match is weak. Size is omitted from some rows. Given values are once, few, many or a class for expanded clones.

D: NA; size: once; J: TRBJ2-1; V: TRBV7-6; CDR3: CASSLDSGAYNEQFF; DNA: TGTGCCAGCAGCTTAGATAGCGGAGCCTACAATGAGCAGTTCTTC
D: TRBD1; size: few; J: TRBJ2-1; V: TRBV6-4; CDR3: CASSDSTGGYNEQFF; DNA: TGTGCCAGCAGTGACTCGACAGGGGGCTACAATGAGCAGTTCTTC
D: TRBD1; size: NA; J: TRBJ1-6; V: TRBV5-4; CDR3: CASSLDRGDNSPLHF; DNA: TGTGCCAGCAGCTTGGACAGGGGAGATAATTCACCCCTCCACTTT
D: NA; size: NA; J: TRBJ2-7; V: TRBV15; CDR3: CATSRVQGSYEQYF; DNA: TGTGCCACCAGCAGAGTACAGGGAAGCTACGAGCAGTACTTC
D: NA; size: NA; J: TRBJ1-2; V: TRBV5-4; CDR3: CASSPRGAGYSYTF; DNA: TGTGCCAGCAGCCCGAGGGGGGCAGGGTATAGCTACACCTTC
D: TRBD2; size: NA; J: TRBJ2-7; V: TRBV28; CDR3: CASSLAGGYYEQYF; DNA: TGTGCCAGCAGCCTAGCGGGAGGGTACTACGAGCAGTACTTC
D: NA; size: NA; J: TRBJ1-1; V: TRBV30; CDR3: CAWSVGGNTEAFF; DNA: TGTGCCTGGAGTGTCGGAGGGAACACTGAAGCTTTCTTT
D: TRBD1; size: NA; J: TRBJ1-1; V: TRBV18; CDR3: CASSPLPADRNGNTEAFF; DNA: TGTGCCAGCTCACCACTTCCCGCGGACAGGAATGGGAACACTGAAGCTTTCTTT
D: NA; size: once; J: TRBJ2-2; V: TRBV12-3/TRBV12-4; CDR3: CASTTPVGELFF; DNA: TGTGCCAGCACCACCCCCGTCGGGGAGCTGTTTTTT
D: TRBD1; size: NA; J: TRBJ1-1; V: TRBV30; CDR3: CAGTGLNTEAFF; DNA: TGTGCCGGGACAGGGTTGAACACTGAAGCTTTCTTT
D: TRBD1; size: NA; J: TRBJ2-7; V: TRBV28; CDR3: CASTRDRYEQYF; DNA: TGTGCCAGCACCCGGGACAGATACGAGCAGTACTTC
D: NA; size: NA; J: TRBJ2-7; V: TRBV5-4; CDR3: CASGSGGGETYEQYF; DNA: TGTGCCAGCGGCTCGGGAGGGGGCGAGACCTACGAGCAGTACTTC
D: NA; size: NA; J: TRBJ1-4; V: TRBV2; CDR3: CASSERTPATNEKLFF; DNA: TGTGCCAGCAGTGAGCGGACCCCCGCAACTAATGAAAAACTGTTTTTT
D: NA; size: NA; J: TRBJ1-1; V: TRBV12-3/TRBV12-4; CDR3: CASTGGIGAFF; DNA: TGTGCCAGCACCGGAGGGATTGGAGCTTTCTTT
D: NA; size: few; J: TRBJ1-5; V: TRBV6-6; CDR3: CASSYVQGSNQPQHF; DNA: TGTGCCAGCAGTTACGTTCAGGGGAGCAATCAGCCCCAGCATTTT
D: TRBD1; size: NA; J: TRBJ2-7; V: TRBV4-1; CDR3: CASSQVTGFEQYF; DNA: TGCGCCAGCAGCCAAGTGACAGGGTTCGAGCAGTACTTC
D: NA; size: NA; J: TRBJ1-1; V: TRBV6-1; CDR3: CASSDQAWTDTEAFF; DNA: TGTGCCAGCAGTGACCAAGCATGGACAGACACTGAAGCTTTCTTT
D: NA; size: NA; J: TRBJ1-1; V: TRBV5-4; CDR3: CASSFFGGRDTEAFF; DNA: TGTGCCAGCAGCTTCTTCGGGGGGAGGGACACTGAAGCTTTCTTT
D: NA; size: few; J: TRBJ1-6; V: TRBV15; CDR3: CATSMDRENSPLHF; DNA: TGTGCCACCAGCATGGACAGAGAAAATTCACCCCTCCACTTT
D: NA; size: NA; J: TRBJ1-1; V: TRBV6-5; CDR3: CASSYVAGNTEAFF; DNA: TGTGCCAGCAGTTACGTCGCGGGGAACACTGAAGCTTTCTTT
D: NA; size: NA; J: TRBJ1-2; V: TRBV18; CDR3: CASSPPVSGGYTF; DNA: TGTGCCAGCTCACCACCCGTTTCGGGCGGCTACACCTTC
D: NA; size: NA; J: TRBJ1-4; V: TRBV28; CDR3: CASSSGGRGTNEKLFF; DNA: TGTGCCAGCAGTTCCGGGGGGAGGGGGACGAATGAAAAACTGTTTTTT
D: NA; size: NA; J: TRBJ1-1; V: TRBV18; CDR3: CASSPEQNTEAFF; DNA: TGTGCCAGCTCACCCGAACAGAACACTGAAGCTTTCTTT
D: TRBD1; size: once; J: TRBJ1-2; V: TRBV30; CDR3: CACSGQPSYGYTF; DNA: TGTGCCTGCTCGGGACAGCCGTCCTATGGCTACACCTTC
D: TRBD1; size: once; J: TRBJ1-2; V: TRBV24-1; CDR3: CATSDSRDRAYGYTF; DNA: TGTGCCACCAGTGATTCCCGGGACAGGGCCTATGGCTACACCTTC
D: TRBD1; size: NA; J: TRBJ1-5; V: TRBV4-1; CDR3: CASSQDPRQGSQPQHF; DNA: TGCGCCAGCAGCCAAGATCCCCGACAGGGAAGTCAGCCCCAGCATTTT
D: NA; size: NA; J: TRBJ1-6; V: TRBV5-1; CDR3: CASSPSRGQNSPLHF; DNA: TGCGCCAGCAGCCCCTCCCGGGGCCAGAATTCACCCCTCCACTTT
D: NA; size: NA; J: TRBJ1-2; V: TRBV7-8; CDR3: CASSSTGTNYGYTF; DNA: TGTGCCAGCAGCTCAACAGGAACTAACTATGGCTACACCTTC
D: NA; size: NA; J: TRBJ1-1; V: TRBV19; CDR3: CASSIRELNTEAFF; DNA: TGTGCCAGTAGTATCCGAGAGCTTAACACTGAAGCTTTCTTT
D: NA; size: NA; J: TRBJ2-2; V: TRBV6-1; CDR3: CATSAGRGEAGELFF; DNA: TGTGCCACCTCTGCGGGCAGGGGTGAGGCCGGGGAGCTGTTTTTT
D: NA; size: NA; J: TRBJ2-3; V: TRBV28; CDR3: CASRPDSGGTDTQYF; DNA: TGTGCCAGCAGGCCGGACAGTGGCGGGACAGATACGCAGTATTTT
D: NA; size: NA; J: TRBJ2-3; V: TRBV15; CDR3: CATSGGDRTRLDTQYF; DNA: TGTGCCACCAGCGGGGGGGACAGGACACGGTTAGATACGCAGTATTTT
D: NA; size: NA; J: TRBJ1-4; V: TRBV5-4; CDR3: CASSSAGGEKLFF; DNA: TGTGCCAGCAGCTCGGCTGGTGGGGAAAAACTGTTTTTT
D: NA; size: NA; J: TRBJ1-1; V: TRBV7-9; CDR3: CASSLLNPAGNTEAFF; DNA: TGTGCCAGCAGCTTATTAAACCCCGCGGGGAACACTGAAGCTTTCTTT
D: TRBD1; size: NA; J: TRBJ2-5; V: TRBV5-1; CDR3: CASSPGQGEETQYF; DNA: TGCGCCAGCAGCCCCGGACAGGGGGAAGAGACCCAGTACTTC
D: NA; size: NA; J: TRBJ1-5; V: TRBV7-8; CDR3: CASSPGFDQPQHF; DNA: TGTGCCAGCAGCCCCGGATTTGATCAGCCCCAGCATTTT
D: NA; size: few; J: TRBJ1-1; V: TRBV7-8; CDR3: CASEADMNTEAFF; DNA: TGTGCCAGCGAAGCAGATATGAACACTGAAGCTTTCTTT
D: TRBD2; size: NA; J: TRBJ2-7; V: TRBV28; CDR3: CASSSGTSESYEQYF; DNA: TGTGCCAGCAGTTCCGGGACTAGCGAATCCTACGAGCAGTACTTC
D: TRBD1; size: NA; J: TRBJ1-5; V: TRBV7-8; CDR3: CASSIDRVSNQPQHF; DNA: TGTGCCAGCAGCATAGACAGGGTCAGCAATCAGCCCCAGCATTTT
D: NA; size: NA; J: TRBJ2-2; V: TRBV27; CDR3: CASSFHRVGSNTGELFF; DNA: TGTGCCAGCAGTTTCCACAGGGTGGGCTCGAACACCGGGGAGCTGTTTTTT
D: NA; size: NA; J: TRBJ1-1; V: TRBV21-1; CDR3: CASSKAIGTGPIRVWGDTEAFF; DNA: TGTGCCAGCAGCAAGGCGATAGGGACAGGACCGATCCGAGTGTGGGGGGACACTGAAGCTTTCTTT
D: TRBD1; size: NA; J: TRBJ1-1; V: TRBV6-5; CDR3: CASSPPGQKNTEAFF; DNA: TGTGCCAGCAGCCCCCCGGGACAGAAGAACACTGAAGCTTTCTTT
D: TRBD1; size: NA; J: TRBJ1-2; V: TRBV7-2; CDR3: CASSLDRVSGYTF; DNA: TGTGCCAGCAGCCTGGACAGGGTATCTGGCTACACCTTC
D: NA; size: NA; J: TRBJ2-7; V: TRBV14; CDR3: CASSHGRVYEQYF; DNA: TGTGCCAGCAGCCACGGCAGAGTCTACGAGCAGTACTTC
D: NA; size: NA; J: TRBJ2-2; V: TRBV30; CDR3: CAWSVQGGSGELFF; DNA: TGTGCCTGGAGCGTCCAGGGGGGGAGCGGGGAGCTGTTTTTT
D: NA; size: once; J: TRBJ1-3; V: TRBV29-1; CDR3: CSVEATESGNTIYF; DNA: TGCAGCGTTGAGGCGACCGAGTCTGGAAACACCATATATTTT